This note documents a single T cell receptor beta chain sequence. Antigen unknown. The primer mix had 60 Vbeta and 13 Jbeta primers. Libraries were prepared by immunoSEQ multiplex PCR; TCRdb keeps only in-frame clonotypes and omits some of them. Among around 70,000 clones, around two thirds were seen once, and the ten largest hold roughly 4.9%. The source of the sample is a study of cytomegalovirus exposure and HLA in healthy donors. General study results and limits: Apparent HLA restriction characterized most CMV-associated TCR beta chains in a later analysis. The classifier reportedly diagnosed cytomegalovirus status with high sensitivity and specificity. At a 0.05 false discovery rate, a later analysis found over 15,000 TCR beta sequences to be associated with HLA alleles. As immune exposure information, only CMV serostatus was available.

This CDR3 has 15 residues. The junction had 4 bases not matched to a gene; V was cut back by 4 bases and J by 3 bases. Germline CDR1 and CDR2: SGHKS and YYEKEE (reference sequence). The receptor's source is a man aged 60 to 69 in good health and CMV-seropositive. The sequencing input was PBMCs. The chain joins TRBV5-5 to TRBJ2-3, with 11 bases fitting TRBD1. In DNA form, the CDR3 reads TGTGCCAGCAGCCGGGGACAGGGGGTAACAGATACGCAGTATTTT. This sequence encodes CASSRGQGVTDTQYF.